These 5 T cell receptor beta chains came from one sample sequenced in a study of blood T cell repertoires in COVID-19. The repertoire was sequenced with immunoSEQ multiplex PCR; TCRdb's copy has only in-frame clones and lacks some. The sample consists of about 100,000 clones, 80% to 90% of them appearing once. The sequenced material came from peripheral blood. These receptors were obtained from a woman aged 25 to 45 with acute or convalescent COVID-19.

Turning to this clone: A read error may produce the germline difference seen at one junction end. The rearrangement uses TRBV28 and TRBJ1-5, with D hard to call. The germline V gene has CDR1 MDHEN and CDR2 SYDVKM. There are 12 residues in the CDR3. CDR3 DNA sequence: TGTGCCAGCAGTCCCTCCACTCAGGCCCAGCATTTT. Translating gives CASSPSTQAQHF. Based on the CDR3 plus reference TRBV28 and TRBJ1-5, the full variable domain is DVKVTQSSRYLVKRTGEKVFLECVQDMDHENMFWYRQDPGLGLRLIYFSYDVKMKEKGDIPEGYSVSREKKERFSLILESASTNQTSMYLCASSPSTQAQHFGDGTRLSIL.

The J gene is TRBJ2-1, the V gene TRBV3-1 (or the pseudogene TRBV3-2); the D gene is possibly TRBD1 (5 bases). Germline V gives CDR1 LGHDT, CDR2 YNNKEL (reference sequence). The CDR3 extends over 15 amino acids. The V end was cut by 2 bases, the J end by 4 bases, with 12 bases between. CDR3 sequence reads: CASSQNIKGYNEQFF. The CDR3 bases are TGTGCCAGCAGCCAAAATATTAAGGGGTACAATGAGCAGTTCTTC.

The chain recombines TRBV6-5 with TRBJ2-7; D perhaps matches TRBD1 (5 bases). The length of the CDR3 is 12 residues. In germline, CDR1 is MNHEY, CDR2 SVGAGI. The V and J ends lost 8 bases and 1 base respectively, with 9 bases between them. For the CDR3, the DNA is TGTGCCAGCTACCGACAGTCCTACGAGCAGTACTTC. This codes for CASYRQSYEQYF.

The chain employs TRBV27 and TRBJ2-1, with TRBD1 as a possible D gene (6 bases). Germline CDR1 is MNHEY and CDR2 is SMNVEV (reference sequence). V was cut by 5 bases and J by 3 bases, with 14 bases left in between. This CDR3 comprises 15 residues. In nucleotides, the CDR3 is TGTGCCAGCAGTCTGGGGGCAGTCTTCTACAATGAGCAGTTCTTC. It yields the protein CASSLGAVFYNEQFF.

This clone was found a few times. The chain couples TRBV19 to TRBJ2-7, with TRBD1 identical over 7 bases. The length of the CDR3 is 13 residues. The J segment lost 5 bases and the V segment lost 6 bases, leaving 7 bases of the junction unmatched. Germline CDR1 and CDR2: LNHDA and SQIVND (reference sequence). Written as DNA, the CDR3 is TGTGCCAGTAGGCCGACAGGGAAAGACGAGCAGTACTTC. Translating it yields CASRPTGKDEQYF.